The 30 T cell receptor beta chains below come from one sample, sequenced in a study of CD8+ T cells in alopecia areata. Reverse transcribed after extraction, RNA yielded cDNA as the sequencing template. TCRdb's copy holds only in-frame clones and misses some; the assay was immunoSEQ multiplex PCR. The repertoire holds about 200,000 clones, 50% to 70% seen once, with around 0.44% in the top ten. The sequencing used CD4+ T cells sorted from blood, collected at week 0. Receptors were obtained from a human donor with alopecia areata.

The V and J genes are TRBV6-1 and TRBJ1-2, with 8 bases matching TRBD1. Germline V gives CDR1 MNHNS, CDR2 SASEGT. V was pared by 8 bases and J by 4 bases, with 12 bases of the junction left unmatched. This CDR3 has 15 amino acids. The CDR3 DNA reads TGTGCCAGCCTTCCCGTCGCAGGGGGCTCCTATGGCTACACCTTC. Protein product: CASLPVAGGSYGYTF.

The J gene is TRBJ2-7, the V gene TRBV7-9; tentative D call: TRBD2 (7 bases). The CDR3 has 14 amino acids. The V gene's germline CDR1 is SEHNR and CDR2 FQNEAQ (reference sequence). Trimming shortened V by 5 bases and J by 2 bases, and 13 bases separated the two germline ends. CDR3 DNA: TGTGCCAGCAGCCGACGGGGGGCCACCTACGAGCAGTACTTC. Protein: CASSRRGATYEQYF.

The CDR3: CAWKTGGETQYF. The CDR3, as DNA: TGTGCCTGGAAGACAGGGGGAGAGACCCAGTACTTC. The chain joins TRBV30 to TRBJ2-5; 9 bases agree with TRBD1. Trimming cost V 4 bases and J 4 bases; bases outside gene matches: 1. The germline CDR1 and CDR2 sequences are GTSNPN and SVGIG (reference sequence). This CDR3 region has 12 residues.

This chain uses TRBV29-1 with TRBJ1-1; no definite D call. The length of the CDR3 is 13 residues. V lost 1 base and J 4 bases, leaving 10 bases between the germline ends. Germline loops: CDR1 SQVTM, CDR2 ANQGSEA. CDR3 loop: CSVEGYPSTEAFF. The CDR3 coding sequence is TGCAGCGTTGAAGGGTATCCGAGCACTGAAGCTTTCTTT.

This chain joins TRBV29-1 and TRBJ1-1; D is possibly TRBD1 (6 bases). Germline V gene lookup returns CDR1 SQVTM and CDR2 ANQGSEA. V lost 6 bases to trimming and J lost 1 base, with 9 bases between them. The CDR3 is 12 residues long. The CDR3 region is CSVGGGNTEAFF. The CDR3 nucleotides are TGCAGCGTGGGAGGGGGGAACACTGAAGCTTTCTTT.

Only one count was recorded for this clone. V is TRBV18 and J is TRBJ1-1, with 8 bases aligning to TRBD1. With 3 bases clipped from V and 0 bases from J, the junction kept 9 bases outside the gene matches. CDR1 and CDR2 from the germline V gene are KGHSH and LQKENI. The CDR3 sequence is 17 residues long. The CDR3 protein is CASSPGQGAFMNTEAFF. CDR3 nucleotide sequence: TGTGCCAGCTCACCCGGACAGGGCGCCTTCATGAACACTGAAGCTTTCTTT.

A few counts support this clone. CDR3 nucleotide sequence: TGCAGCGCAGCCTGGGGACTGAATAGGAACACCGGGGAGCTGTTTTTT. It yields the protein CSAAWGLNRNTGELFF. The chain joins TRBV29-1 to TRBJ2-2, with D perhaps matching TRBD2 (6 bases). With 7 bases removed from V and 1 base from J, the gap between germline ends came to 19 bases. The germline CDR1 and CDR2 sequences are SQVTM and ANQGSEA. This CDR3 is built from 16 residues.

This clone was counted between two and nine times. The V call is TRBV29-1, the J call TRBJ2-7; D might be TRBD1 (6 bases). The CDR3 spans 13 residues. Germline CDR1 is SQVTM and CDR2 is ANQGSEA. V dropped 6 bases and J dropped 3 bases, with 15 bases sitting between them. The CDR3 DNA follows: TGCAGCGTAGCGCAGGGGAACGACTACGAGCAGTACTTC. This codes for CSVAQGNDYEQYF.

The chain uses TRBV10-3 and TRBJ2-7; D possibly uses TRBD1 or TRBD2 (6 bases each). This CDR3 region has 11 residues. The germline V and J ends were trimmed by 8 bases and 3 bases, with 8 bases remaining between them. The germline CDR1 and CDR2 sequences are ENHRY and SYGVKD. This CDR3 reads CAIGGGYEQYF. CDR3 in DNA: TGTGCCATCGGAGGGGGCTACGAGCAGTACTTC.

The V call is TRBV5-1, the J call TRBJ2-3; D possibly corresponds to TRBD2 (6 bases). Deletions cut 0 bases from V and 1 base from J, with 12 bases between. Germline CDR1 SGHRS, CDR2 YFSETQ. This CDR3 comprises 16 residues. The CDR3 loop is CASSLGSAGRTDTQYF. The CDR3 nucleotides read TGCGCCAGCAGCTTGGGTTCTGCGGGGCGCACAGATACGCAGTATTTT.

This rearrangement joins TRBV7-9 to TRBJ1-4, with D possibly being TRBD1 (5 bases). Trimming left V 1 base short and J 0 bases short, with 6 bases between. Per germline, CDR1 SEHNR and CDR2 FQNEAQ (reference sequence). The CDR3 is made up of 15 amino acids. The CDR3 loop is CASSLEGATNEKLFF. CDR3 nucleotides: TGTGCCAGCAGCTTAGAAGGGGCAACTAATGAAAAACTGTTTTTT.

Ten or more counts support this clone. The CDR3: CASSRSVATNEKLFF. The CDR3 DNA follows: TGTGCCAGCAGCCGATCGGTTGCAACTAATGAAAAACTGTTTTTT. The chain couples TRBV6-6 to TRBJ1-4; D ambiguous. Per the germline V gene, CDR1 is MNHNY and CDR2 is SVGAGI (reference sequence). The V end lost 6 bases, the J end lost 0 bases, and 11 bases lay between the germline ends. The CDR3 has 15 residues.

This clone was counted only a few times. The chain employs TRBV9 and TRBJ1-1; D is ambiguous. V was trimmed by 4 bases and J by 3 bases, leaving 10 bases between them. The CDR3 runs 13 residues. From germline, CDR1 is SGDLS and CDR2 YYNGEE. CDR3 sequence (DNA): TGTGCCAGCAGCCTAAACCGGGACACTGAAGCTTTCTTT. Protein sequence: CASSLNRDTEAFF.

The chain joins TRBV6-5 to TRBJ2-1, with 8 bases identical to TRBD2. Germline lookup yields CDR1 MNHEY and CDR2 SVGAGI. V trimming: 4 bases; J trimming: 6 bases; junction bases outside the gene matches: 11. CDR3 length: 16 residues. The CDR3 protein is CASSSRGAGGLNEQFF. The CDR3 bases are TGTGCCAGCAGTTCCCGCGGGGCGGGAGGTCTCAATGAGCAGTTCTTC.

The V call is TRBV25-1, the J call TRBJ1-5, with D unresolved. There are 17 residues in the CDR3. The V gene lost 4 bases and the J gene lost 3 bases, with 19 bases spanning the gap. Germline assignment: CDR1 MGHDK and CDR2 SYGVNS. This chain's CDR3 is CASSAWTGLADNQPQHF. The CDR3, as DNA: TGTGCCAGCAGTGCCTGGACGGGGTTGGCAGACAATCAGCCCCAGCATTTT.

This rearrangement joins TRBV9 to TRBJ1-6, with no clear D. The CDR3 has 16 residues. Germline CDR1 is SGDLS and CDR2 is YYNGEE. V dropped 0 bases and J dropped 0 bases, with 7 bases sitting between them. CDR3 sequence: CASSVEHSSYNSPLHF. DNA of the CDR3: TGTGCCAGCAGCGTAGAACACAGCTCCTATAATTCACCCCTCCACTTT.

This chain links TRBV5-1 with TRBJ1-1, with D uncertain. This CDR3 is 13 amino acids long. CDR1 and CDR2 from the germline V gene are SGHRS and YFSETQ. Between the trimmed V and J ends, which lost 0 bases and 5 bases, there was a span of 8 bases. The CDR3 spells CASSLARRTEAFF. For the CDR3, the DNA is TGCGCCAGCAGCTTGGCCCGTAGGACTGAAGCTTTCTTT.

J is TRBJ2-7 and V is TRBV6-5; unclear D gene. Germline CDR1 is MNHEY and CDR2 is SVGAGI. V was trimmed by 4 bases and J by 6 bases, leaving 13 bases between them. The CDR3 runs to 13 residues. DNA of the CDR3: TGTGCCAGCAGTTCCTACAGAGTGAGCGAGCAGTACTTC. Translating gives CASSSYRVSEQYF.

In this sample, this clone turned up a few times. The rearrangement links TRBV7-9 to TRBJ2-3; D gene unclear. The CDR3 spans 16 residues. Germline CDR1 is SEHNR and CDR2 is FQNEAQ (reference sequence). V lost 5 bases, J lost 4 bases, and 19 bases lay in between. The CDR3 sequence: CASSLGARPRADTQYF. The CDR3 region has the DNA TGTGCCAGCAGCCTCGGAGCCAGACCACGAGCAGATACGCAGTATTTT. The whole variable domain, filled in from reference TRBV7-9 and TRBJ2-3, reads DTGVSQNPRHKITKRGQNVTFRCDPISEHNRLYWYRQTLGQGPEFLTYFQNEAQLEKSRLLSDRFSAERPKGSFSTLEIQRTEQGDSAMYLCASSLGARPRADTQYFGPGTRLTVL.

The chain has TRBV6-1 and TRBJ1-5; D is ambiguous. The CDR3 is 13 amino acids. Germline loops: CDR1 MNHNS, CDR2 SASEGT. V was pared by 5 bases and J by 0 bases, with 5 bases between. The CDR3 is CASSRNSNQPQHF. CDR3 nucleotides: TGTGCCAGCAGTAGAAATAGCAATCAGCCCCAGCATTTT.

The genes are TRBV18 and TRBJ2-7; maybe TRBD1 (6 bases). CDR1 and CDR2 from the germline V gene are KGHSH and LQKENI. Trimming took off 3 bases at V and 5 bases at J, with 11 bases between the two ends. CDR3 size: 13 residues. The CDR3 DNA sequence: TGTGCCAGCTCACCCCGCAGGGGCCACGAGCAGTACTTC. This sequence encodes CASSPRRGHEQYF.

This chain uses TRBV9 with TRBJ2-2, with a weak D call TRBD2 (6 bases). V was shortened by 6 bases and J by 4 bases, with 16 bases between the two germline ends. Germline loops: CDR1 SGDLS, CDR2 YYNGEE. The length of the CDR3 is 15 residues. This CDR3 is CASTRDEGSTGELFF. The CDR3 bases are TGTGCCAGCACGCGGGACGAGGGTTCCACCGGGGAGCTGTTTTTT.

The chain recombines TRBV9 with TRBJ2-3; D might be TRBD2 (5 bases). The CDR3 has 15 residues. From germline, CDR1 is SGDLS and CDR2 YYNGEE. V was clipped by 0 bases and J by 4 bases, with 12 bases between them. CDR3 in amino acids: CASSVEVGESDTQYF. In DNA form, the CDR3 reads TGTGCCAGCAGCGTAGAAGTCGGGGAATCAGATACGCAGTATTTT.

This chain connects TRBV30 to TRBJ2-1; 12 nucleotides agree with TRBD2. V was clipped by 5 bases and J by 8 bases; unmatched bases: 10. CDR3 length: 15 amino acids. From germline, CDR1 is GTSNPN and CDR2 SVGIG (reference sequence). CDR3 residues: CAWGLAGWVGHEQFF. The CDR3 DNA is TGTGCCTGGGGACTAGCGGGATGGGTTGGGCATGAGCAGTTCTTC.

V gene TRBV7-7 combines with J gene TRBJ2-7; D is ambiguous. Trimming removed 5 bases from V and 2 bases from J, with 16 bases in between. CDR1 SSHAT and CDR2 FNYEAQ come from the germline V gene (reference sequence). The CDR3 has 15 amino acids. CDR3 DNA sequence: TGTGCCAGCAGCCACCCCCATCATAACGCCTACGAGCAGTACTTC. Its protein is CASSHPHHNAYEQYF.

The chain is built from TRBV15 and TRBJ2-3; D perhaps matches TRBD2 (6 bases). The CDR3 covers 14 residues. The V end was cut by 5 bases, the J end by 2 bases, with 11 bases between. Germline V lookup: CDR1 LNHNV, CDR2 YYDKDF (reference sequence). The CDR3 DNA reads TGTGCCACCAGCGCGGGACCAAACACAGATACGCAGTATTTT. It is translated as CATSAGPNTDTQYF.

A few counts support this clone. The chain is built from TRBV19 and TRBJ2-1; unclear D gene. This CDR3 comprises 12 residues. From germline, CDR1 is LNHDA and CDR2 SQIVND (reference sequence). V was cut by 4 bases and J by 12 bases, with 13 bases left in between. The CDR3 reads CASSTRWGVQFF. The CDR3 DNA sequence: TGTGCCAGTAGTACCCGATGGGGTGTGCAGTTCTTC.

The rearrangement uses TRBV30 and TRBJ1-5; D not certain. CDR1 is GTSNPN and CDR2 is SVGIG in the germline V gene (reference sequence). V shed 1 base and J shed 2 bases, with 15 bases lying between them. The CDR3 consists of 16 residues. The CDR3 DNA reads TGTGCCTGGAGTGCCTCGCTCTCAGCGGGCAATCAGCCCCAGCATTTT. Amino acid sequence: CAWSASLSAGNQPQHF.

The chain couples TRBV29-1 to TRBJ2-3; possible D gene TRBD2, 6 bases. The ends were cut back, 4 bases at V and 4 bases at J, with 12 bases in the middle. Germline V gives CDR1 SQVTM, CDR2 ANQGSEA. The CDR3 is made up of 13 amino acids. This chain's CDR3 is CSVGSGRSDTQYF. DNA for the CDR3: TGCAGCGTTGGTTCGGGGAGGTCAGATACGCAGTATTTT.

This sequence joins TRBV5-1 and TRBJ2-2; D might be TRBD2 (5 bases). The CDR3 is made up of 15 amino acids. Trimming removed 1 base at V and 9 bases at J, with 16 bases between. The germline V gene encodes CDR1 SGHRS and CDR2 YFSETQ. CDR3 bases: TGCGCCAGCAGCTTGAGCGGCCAAGAGGGCAGGGAGCTGTTTTTT. Protein product: CASSLSGQEGRELFF.